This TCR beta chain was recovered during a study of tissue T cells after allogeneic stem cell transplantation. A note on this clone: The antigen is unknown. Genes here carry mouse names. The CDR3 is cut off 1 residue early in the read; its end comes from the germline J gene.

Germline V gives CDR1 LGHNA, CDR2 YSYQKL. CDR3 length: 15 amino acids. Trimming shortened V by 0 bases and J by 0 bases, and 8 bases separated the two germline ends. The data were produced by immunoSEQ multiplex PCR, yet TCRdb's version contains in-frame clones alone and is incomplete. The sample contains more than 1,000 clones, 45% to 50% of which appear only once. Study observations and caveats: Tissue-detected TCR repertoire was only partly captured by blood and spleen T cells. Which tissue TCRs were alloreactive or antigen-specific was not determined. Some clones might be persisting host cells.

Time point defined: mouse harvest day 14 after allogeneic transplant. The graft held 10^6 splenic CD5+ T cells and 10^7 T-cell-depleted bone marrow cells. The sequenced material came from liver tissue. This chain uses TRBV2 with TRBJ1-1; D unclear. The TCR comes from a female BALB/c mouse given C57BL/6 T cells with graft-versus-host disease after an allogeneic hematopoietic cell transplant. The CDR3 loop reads CASSQDPLANTEVFF. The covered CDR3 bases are TGTGCCAGCAGCCAAGACCCTCTTGCAAACACAGAAGTCTTC. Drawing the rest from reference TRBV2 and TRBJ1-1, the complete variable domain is DPKIIQKPKYLVAVTGSEKILICEQYLGHNAMYWYRQSAKKPLEFMFSYSYQKLMDNQTASSRFQPQSSKKNHLDLQITALKPDDSATYFCASSQDPLANTEVFFGKGTRLTVV.